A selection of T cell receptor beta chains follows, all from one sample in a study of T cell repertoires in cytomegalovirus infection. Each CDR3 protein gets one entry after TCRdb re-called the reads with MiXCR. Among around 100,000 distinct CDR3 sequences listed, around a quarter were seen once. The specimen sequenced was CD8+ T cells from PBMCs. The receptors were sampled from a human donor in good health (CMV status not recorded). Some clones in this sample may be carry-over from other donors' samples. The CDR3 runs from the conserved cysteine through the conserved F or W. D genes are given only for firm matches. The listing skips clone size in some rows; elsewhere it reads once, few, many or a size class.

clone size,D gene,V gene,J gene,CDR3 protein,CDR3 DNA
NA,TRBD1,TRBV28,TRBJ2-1,CASRSDRAGDYNEQFF,TGTGCCAGCAGGTCCGACAGGGCCGGGGACTACAATGAGCAGTTCTTC
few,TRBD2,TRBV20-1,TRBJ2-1,CSASKTSGTSNEQFF,TGCAGTGCTTCTAAAACTAGCGGGACTTCCAATGAGCAGTTCTTC
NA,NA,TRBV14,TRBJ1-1,CASSQDLGAAEAFF,TGTGCCAGCAGCCAAGATCTCGGGGCGGCAGAAGCTTTCTTT
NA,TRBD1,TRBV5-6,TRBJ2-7,CASSLGWTGGSHEQYF,TGTGCCAGCAGCTTGGGGTGGACAGGGGGTTCACACGAGCAGTACTTC
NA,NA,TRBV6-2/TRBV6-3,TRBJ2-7,CASTPEEQYF,TGTGCCAGCACCCCCGAAGAGCAGTACTTC
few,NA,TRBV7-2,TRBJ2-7,CASSSSGVYEQYF,TGTGCCAGCAGCTCGTCAGGGGTCTACGAGCAGTACTTC
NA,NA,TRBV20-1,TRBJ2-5,CSARALLATPTETQYF,TGCAGTGCTAGAGCTCTTCTAGCTACCCCGACCGAGACCCAGTACTTC
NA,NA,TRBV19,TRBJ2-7,CASSPRIRDTPFSYEQYF,TGTGCCAGTAGCCCCCGAATTCGGGACACCCCCTTCTCCTACGAGCAGTACTTC
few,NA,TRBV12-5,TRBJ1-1,CASGPMGTDTEAFF,TGTGCTAGTGGTCCCATGGGGACTGACACTGAAGCTTTCTTT
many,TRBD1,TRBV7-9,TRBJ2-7,CASRRTGTYEQYF,TGTGCCAGCAGGAGGACAGGTACCTACGAGCAGTACTTC
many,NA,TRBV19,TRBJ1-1,CASSIVTDMNTEAFF,TGTGCCAGTAGTATAGTAACGGACATGAACACTGAAGCTTTCTTT
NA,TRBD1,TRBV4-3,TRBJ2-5,CASSQEDNRGQETQYF,TGCGCCAGCAGCCAAGAAGACAACAGGGGCCAAGAGACCCAGTACTTC
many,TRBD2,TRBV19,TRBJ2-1,CASSKGKGTSLNEQFF,TGTGCCAGTAGTAAAGGGAAGGGGACTAGCCTGAATGAGCAGTTCTTC
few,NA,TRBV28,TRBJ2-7,CASSLSMDLPYEQYF,TGTGCCAGCAGTCTATCTATGGACTTGCCCTACGAGCAGTACTTC